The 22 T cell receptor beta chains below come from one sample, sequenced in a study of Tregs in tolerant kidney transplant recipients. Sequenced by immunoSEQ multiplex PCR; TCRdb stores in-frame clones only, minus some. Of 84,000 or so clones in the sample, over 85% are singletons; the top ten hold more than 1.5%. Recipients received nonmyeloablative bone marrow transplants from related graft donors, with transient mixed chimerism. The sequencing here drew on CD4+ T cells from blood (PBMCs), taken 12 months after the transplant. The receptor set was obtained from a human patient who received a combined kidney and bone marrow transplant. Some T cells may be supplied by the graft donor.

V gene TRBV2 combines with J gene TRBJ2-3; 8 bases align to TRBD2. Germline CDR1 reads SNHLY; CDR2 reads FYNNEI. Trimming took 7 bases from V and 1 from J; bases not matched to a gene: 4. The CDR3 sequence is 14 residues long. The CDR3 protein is CASIGLARTDTQYF. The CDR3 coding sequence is TGTGCCAGCATTGGACTAGCCCGCACAGATACGCAGTATTTT.

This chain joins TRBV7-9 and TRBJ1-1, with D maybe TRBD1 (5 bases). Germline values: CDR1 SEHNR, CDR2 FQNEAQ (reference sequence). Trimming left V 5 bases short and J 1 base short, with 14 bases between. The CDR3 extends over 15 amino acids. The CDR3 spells CASSPNRSANTEAFF. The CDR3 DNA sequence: TGTGCCAGCAGCCCGAACAGGAGCGCGAACACTGAAGCTTTCTTT.

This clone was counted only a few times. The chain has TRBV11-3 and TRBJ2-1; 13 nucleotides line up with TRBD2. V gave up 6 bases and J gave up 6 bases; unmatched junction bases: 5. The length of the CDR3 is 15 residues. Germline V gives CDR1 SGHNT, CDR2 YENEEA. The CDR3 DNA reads TGTGCCAGCAGACAGGGACTAGCGGGAACCAATGAGCAGTTCTTC. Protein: CASRQGLAGTNEQFF.

CDR3 DNA sequence: TGTGCCAGTATCCTCTCAGGGGGCAGGGGGCTAAACGAGCAGTTCTTC. This sequence encodes CASILSGGRGLNEQFF. The chain couples TRBV19 to TRBJ2-1; the match to TRBD1 covers 8 bases. Germline V gene data show CDR1 as LNHDA and CDR2 as SQIVND (reference sequence). This CDR3 contains 16 residues. J gave up 10 bases and V 7 bases, and 18 bases lay outside the gene matches.

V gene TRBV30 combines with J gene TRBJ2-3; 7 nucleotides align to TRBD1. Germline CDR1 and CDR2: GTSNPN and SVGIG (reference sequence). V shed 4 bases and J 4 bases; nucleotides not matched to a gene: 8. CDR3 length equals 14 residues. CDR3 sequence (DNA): TGTGCCTGGAAACTCCATCAGGGGGCAGATACGCAGTATTTT. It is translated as CAWKLHQGADTQYF.

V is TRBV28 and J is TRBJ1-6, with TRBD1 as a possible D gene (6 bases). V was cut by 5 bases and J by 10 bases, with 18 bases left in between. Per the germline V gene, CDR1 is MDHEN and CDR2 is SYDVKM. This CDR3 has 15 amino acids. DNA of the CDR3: TGTGCCAGCAGTCGGTCCGGGGGGCGAGAGTCACCCCTCCACTTT. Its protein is CASSRSGGRESPLHF.

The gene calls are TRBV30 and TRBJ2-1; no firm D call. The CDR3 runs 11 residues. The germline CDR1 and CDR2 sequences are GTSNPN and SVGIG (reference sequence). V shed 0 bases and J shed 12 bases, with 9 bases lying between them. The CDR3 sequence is CAWSVRGSQFF. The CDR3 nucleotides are TGTGCCTGGAGTGTACGAGGTTCGCAGTTCTTC. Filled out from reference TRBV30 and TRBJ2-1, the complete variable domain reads SQTIHQWPATLVQPVGSPLSLECTVEGTSNPNLYWYRQAAGRGLQLLFYSVGIGQISSEVPQNLSASRPQDRQFILSSKKLLLSDSGFYLCAWSVRGSQFFGPGTRLTVL.

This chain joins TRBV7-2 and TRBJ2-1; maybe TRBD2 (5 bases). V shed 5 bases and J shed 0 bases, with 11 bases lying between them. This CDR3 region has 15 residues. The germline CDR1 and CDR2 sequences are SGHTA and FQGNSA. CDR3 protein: CASSPHAGSYNEQFF. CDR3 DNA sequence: TGTGCCAGCAGCCCCCACGCGGGCTCCTACAATGAGCAGTTCTTC. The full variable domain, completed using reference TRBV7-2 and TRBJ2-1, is GAGVSQSPSNKVTEKGKDVELRCDPISGHTALYWYRQSLGQGLEFLIYFQGNSAPDKSGLPSDRFSAERTGGSVSTLTIQRTQQEDSAVYLCASSPHAGSYNEQFFGPGTRLTVL.

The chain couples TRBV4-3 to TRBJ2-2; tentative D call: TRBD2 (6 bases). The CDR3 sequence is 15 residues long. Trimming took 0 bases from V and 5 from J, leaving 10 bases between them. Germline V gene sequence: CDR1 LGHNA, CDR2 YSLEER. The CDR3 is CASSQDWGETGELFF. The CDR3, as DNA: TGCGCCAGCAGCCAAGATTGGGGGGAAACCGGGGAGCTGTTTTTT.

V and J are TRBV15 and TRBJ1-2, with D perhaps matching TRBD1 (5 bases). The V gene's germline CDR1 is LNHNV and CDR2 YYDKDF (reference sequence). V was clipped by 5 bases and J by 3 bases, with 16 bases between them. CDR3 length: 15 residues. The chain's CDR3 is CATSYLLDSHYGYTF. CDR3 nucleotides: TGTGCCACCAGCTATTTGCTCGACAGCCACTATGGCTACACCTTC.

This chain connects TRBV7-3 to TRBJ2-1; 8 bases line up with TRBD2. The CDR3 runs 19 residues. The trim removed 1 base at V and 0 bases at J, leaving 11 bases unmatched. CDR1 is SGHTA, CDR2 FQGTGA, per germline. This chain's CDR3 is CASSLRGGSGTLSYNEQFF. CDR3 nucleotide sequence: TGTGCCAGCAGCTTAAGAGGGGGTAGCGGGACTCTCTCCTACAATGAGCAGTTCTTC.

The DNA for the CDR3 is TGTGCCAGCAGCGTGCGGCCCTCGGGAGGGGAGCAGTACTTC. Translation: CASSVRPSGGEQYF. This chain connects TRBV9 to TRBJ2-7, with 8 bases fitting TRBD2. Germline V gives CDR1 SGDLS, CDR2 YYNGEE. The CDR3 covers 14 residues. The ends lost 2 bases at V and 7 bases at J; junction bases unmatched: 8.

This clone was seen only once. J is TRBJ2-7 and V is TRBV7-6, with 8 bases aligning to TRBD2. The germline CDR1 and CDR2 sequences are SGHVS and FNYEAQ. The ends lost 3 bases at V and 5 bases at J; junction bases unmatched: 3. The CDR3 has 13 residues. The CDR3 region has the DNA TGTGCCAGCAGCTTTTGGCGGGAGGACGAGCAGTACTTC. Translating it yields CASSFWREDEQYF.

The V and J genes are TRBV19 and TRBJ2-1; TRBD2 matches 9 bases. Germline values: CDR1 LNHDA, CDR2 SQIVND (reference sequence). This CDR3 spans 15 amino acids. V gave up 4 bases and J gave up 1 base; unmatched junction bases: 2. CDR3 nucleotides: TGTGCCAGTAGTACCACTAGCGGGTCCTACAATGAGCAGTTCTTC. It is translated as CASSTTSGSYNEQFF. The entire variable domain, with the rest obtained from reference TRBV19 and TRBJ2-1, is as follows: DGGITQSPKYLFRKEGQNVTLSCEQNLNHDAMYWYRQDPGQGLRLIYYSQIVNDFQKGDIAEGYSVSREKKESFPLTVTSAQKNPTAFYLCASSTTSGSYNEQFFGPGTRLTVL.

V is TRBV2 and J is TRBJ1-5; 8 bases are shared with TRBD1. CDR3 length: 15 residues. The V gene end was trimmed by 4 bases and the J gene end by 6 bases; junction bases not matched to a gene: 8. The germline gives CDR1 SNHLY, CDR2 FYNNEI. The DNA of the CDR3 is TGTGCCAGCAGTGGAACCGACAGGGGATTTCAGCCCCAGCATTTT. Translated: CASSGTDRGFQPQHF.

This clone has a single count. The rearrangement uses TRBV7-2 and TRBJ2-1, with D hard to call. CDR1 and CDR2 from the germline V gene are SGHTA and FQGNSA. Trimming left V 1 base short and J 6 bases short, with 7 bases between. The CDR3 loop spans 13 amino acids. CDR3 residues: CASSLVFSNEQFF. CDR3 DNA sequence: TGTGCCAGCAGCTTAGTCTTCTCCAATGAGCAGTTCTTC.

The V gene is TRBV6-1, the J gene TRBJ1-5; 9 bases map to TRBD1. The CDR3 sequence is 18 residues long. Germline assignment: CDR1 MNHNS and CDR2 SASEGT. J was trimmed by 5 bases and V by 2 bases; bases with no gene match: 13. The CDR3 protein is CASSEPRAGTGRDQPQHF. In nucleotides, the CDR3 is TGTGCCAGCAGTGAACCAAGGGCGGGGACAGGGCGGGATCAGCCCCAGCATTTT.

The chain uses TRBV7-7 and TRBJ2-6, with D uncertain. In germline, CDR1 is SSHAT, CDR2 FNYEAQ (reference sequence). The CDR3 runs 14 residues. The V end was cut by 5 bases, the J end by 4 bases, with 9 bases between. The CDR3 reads CASSPGSGANVLTF. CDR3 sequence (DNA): TGTGCCAGCAGCCCAGGCTCCGGGGCCAACGTCCTGACTTTC.

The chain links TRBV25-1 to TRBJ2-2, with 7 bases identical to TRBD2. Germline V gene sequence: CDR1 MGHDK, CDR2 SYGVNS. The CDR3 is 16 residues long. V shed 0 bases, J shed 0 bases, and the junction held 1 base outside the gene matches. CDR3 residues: CASSEYAGANTGELFF. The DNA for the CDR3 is TGTGCCAGCAGTGAATATGCGGGAGCGAACACCGGGGAGCTGTTTTTT.

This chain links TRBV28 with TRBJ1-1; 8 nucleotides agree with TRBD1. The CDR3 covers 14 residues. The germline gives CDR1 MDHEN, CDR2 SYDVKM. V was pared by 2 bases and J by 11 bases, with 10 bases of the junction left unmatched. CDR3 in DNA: TGTGCCAGCAGTTTAGGGGACAGGAACGGATGGGCTTTCTTT. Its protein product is CASSLGDRNGWAFF. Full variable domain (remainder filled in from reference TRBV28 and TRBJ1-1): DVKVTQSSRYLVKRTGEKVFLECVQDMDHENMFWYRQDPGLGLRLIYFSYDVKMKEKGDIPEGYSVSREKKERFSLILESASTNQTSMYLCASSLGDRNGWAFFGQGTRLTVV.

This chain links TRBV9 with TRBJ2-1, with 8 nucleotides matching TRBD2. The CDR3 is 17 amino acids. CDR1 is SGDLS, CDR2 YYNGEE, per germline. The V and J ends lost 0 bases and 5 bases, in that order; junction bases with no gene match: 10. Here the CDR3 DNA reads TGTGCCAGCAGCGTAGTCCTCGCGGGAGGTCGGAACAATGAGCAGTTCTTC. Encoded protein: CASSVVLAGGRNNEQFF.

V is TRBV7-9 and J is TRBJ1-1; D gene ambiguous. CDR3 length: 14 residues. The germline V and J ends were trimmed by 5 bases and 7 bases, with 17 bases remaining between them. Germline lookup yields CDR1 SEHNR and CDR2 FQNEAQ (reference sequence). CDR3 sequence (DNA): TGTGCCAGCAGCAAAAAGACAACCGACATTGAAGCTTTCTTT. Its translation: CASSKKTTDIEAFF. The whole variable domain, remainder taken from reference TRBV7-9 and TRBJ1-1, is DTGVSQNPRHKITKRGQNVTFRCDPISEHNRLYWYRQTLGQGPEFLTYFQNEAQLEKSRLLSDRFSAERPKGSFSTLEIQRTEQGDSAMYLCASSKKTTDIEAFFGQGTRLTVV.